These T cell receptor beta chains were read from a single sample in a study of blood T cell repertoires in COVID-19. Using immunoSEQ multiplex PCR, the repertoire was profiled, and TCRdb retains in-frame clones only, with some absent. The table shows 250,000 or so clones, with about 86% occurring only once. The sequenced sample consisted of PBMCs or T cells enriched from blood (not recorded which). The receptors come from a man aged 45-65 years who had recovered from COVID-19. Each CDR3 is given with its conserved first and last residue. The order of the fields is V gene, clone size, D gene, J gene, CDR3 DNA, CDR3 protein. The D gene is left open where the match is weak. Expanded clones are given a class, and other clones once, few, many or no size at all.

>TRBV19|.|TRBD1|TRBJ1-5
TGTGCCAGTAGGCCAGAAGACAGGGGGCGTCAGCCCCAGCATTTT
CASRPEDRGRQPQHF
>TRBV2|.|.|TRBJ1-2
TGTGCCAGCAGTGGTGGGACAAACTATGGCTACACCTTC
CASSGGTNYGYTF
>TRBV7-2|.|.|TRBJ2-2
TGTGCCAGCAAGGGGGGAGGGTACAACACCGGGGAGCTGTTTTTT
CASKGGGYNTGELFF
>TRBV24-1|.|.|TRBJ2-7
TGTGCCACCAGTGATCAGGGCTACGAGCAGTACTTC
CATSDQGYEQYF
>TRBV5-1|.|.|TRBJ2-5
TGCGCCAGCAGCTTGGGAGGGGGTCGGGAGACCCAGTACTTC
CASSLGGGRETQYF
>TRBV28|many|.|TRBJ1-1
TGTGCCAGCAGGCGACTCGCCATGAACACTGAAGCTTTCTTT
CASRRLAMNTEAFF
>TRBV27|few|TRBD2|TRBJ2-3
TGTGCCAGTCGACTAGCGTTATATAGCACAGATACGCAGTATTTT
CASRLALYSTDTQYF
>TRBV9|.|TRBD1|TRBJ1-1
TGTGCCAGCAGCGTAGGGGACAGAATGAACACTGAAGCTTTCTTT
CASSVGDRMNTEAFF
>TRBV27|.|TRBD1|TRBJ1-6
TGTGCCAGCAGTCCCGGGCAGGGGGAGACCTATAATTCACCCCTCCACTTT
CASSPGQGETYNSPLHF
>TRBV3-1/TRBV3-2|once|.|TRBJ1-2
TGTGCCAGCAGCCTAAACCCAGGGCATCAATCCCCCATCTATGGCTACACCTTC
CASSLNPGHQSPIYGYTF
>TRBV5-1|.|.|TRBJ1-4
TGCGCCAGCAGCTCTGGGGGCCAGACTAATGAAAAACTGTTTTTT
CASSSGGQTNEKLFF
>TRBV10-2|.|TRBD2|TRBJ2-1
TGCGCCAGCAGTCTTGGGACTAGTGTAAATGAGCAGTTCTTC
CASSLGTSVNEQFF
>TRBV11-3|.|.|TRBJ1-1
TGTGCCAGCAGCTTATGGGGGCGGGCTGAAGCTTTCTTT
CASSLWGRAEAFF
>TRBV19|.|.|TRBJ1-3
TGTGCCAGTAGTATGGGCGTTAGAAGGTTCGGAAACACCATATATTTT
CASSMGVRRFGNTIYF
>TRBV6-5|.|.|TRBJ1-5
TGTGCCAGCAGAGTAACAGGGAATAGCAATCAGCCCCAGCATTTT
CASRVTGNSNQPQHF
>TRBV6-5|.|TRBD1|TRBJ2-3
TGTGCCAGCTGGGACAGGGCCGCAGATACGCAGTATTTT
CASWDRAADTQYF
>TRBV6-5|many|.|TRBJ2-2
TGTGCCAGCGAGGAGAACACCGGGGAGCTGTTTTTT
CASEENTGELFF
>TRBV7-9|.|.|TRBJ2-6
TGTGCCAGCAGCTTACTCACGAGTTTCTCTGGGGCCAACGTCCTGACTTTC
CASSLLTSFSGANVLTF
>TRBV5-8|.|.|TRBJ1-1
TGTGCCAGCAGCTCTGCCGGGAGAGGCGCTGAAGCTTTCTTT
CASSSAGRGAEAFF
>TRBV7-6|.|.|TRBJ2-3
TGTGCCAGCAGCCCAGGGGTGGCCAGCACAGATACGCAGTATTTT
CASSPGVASTDTQYF
>TRBV2|.|TRBD1|TRBJ1-4
TGTGCCAGCATCGAGGGGGCAGTGGAGATTAATGAAAAACTGTTTTTT
CASIEGAVEINEKLFF
>TRBV6-2/TRBV6-3|.|.|TRBJ1-2
TGTGCCAGCAGTTACCAGGGATCCGCAGGAGGCTACACCTTC
CASSYQGSAGGYTF
>TRBV7-9|.|TRBD1|TRBJ1-4
TGTGCCAGCAGCTTAGAGGGGTGGGGACAGCTACCTGAAAAACTGTTTTTT
CASSLEGWGQLPEKLFF
>TRBV29-1|.|TRBD1|TRBJ2-2
TGCAGCGGCCGGGACAGTCTCACCGGGGAGCTGTTTTTT
CSGRDSLTGELFF
>TRBV12-2|.|.|TRBJ2-7
TGTGCAAGTCGCTTAGCGGAACTAGTAGGGACTAGCGTACGCGAGCAGTACTTC
CASRLAELVGTSVREQYF
>TRBV7-2|.|TRBD2|TRBJ2-3
TGTGCCAGCAGTTTCACTAGCGGGAAGGATACGCAGTATTTT
CASSFTSGKDTQYF
>TRBV5-5|.|.|TRBJ2-7
TGTGCCAGCAGCTTGGGAGGGACTTACCCTGCCGAGCAGTACTTC
CASSLGGTYPAEQYF
>TRBV7-9|.|.|TRBJ1-1
TGTGCCAGCAGCCCCCGCCGTGGTGGGGGCGCGGGTAGGAACACTGAAGCTTTCTTT
CASSPRRGGGAGRNTEAFF
>TRBV7-9|.|.|TRBJ1-2
TGTGCCAGCAGCTCCAAGGCGAGGACAGCTGGCTACACCTTC
CASSSKARTAGYTF
>TRBV19|.|.|TRBJ2-5
TGTGCCAGTAGTGGTCGTGGGCCCCAGTACTTC
CASSGRGPQYF
>TRBV15|.|TRBD1|TRBJ1-2
TGTGCCACCAGCAGAGATCGTAGGGCAGGGGGATACTATGGCTACACCTTC
CATSRDRRAGGYYGYTF
>TRBV29-1|.|.|TRBJ1-3
TGCAGCGTTGTTATGGACTCACGGGCGAGCTCTGGAAACACCATATATTTT
CSVVMDSRASSGNTIYF
>TRBV6-5|.|.|TRBJ1-2
TGTGCCAGCAGTTACTCGGGGGGGGGCCCTAACTATGGCTACACCTTC
CASSYSGGGPNYGYTF
>TRBV5-5|.|TRBD1|TRBJ1-2
TGTGCCAGCACCCTGCGCTGGACAGGGACCCGAGAGGATGGCTACACCTTC
CASTLRWTGTREDGYTF
>TRBV6-4|.|.|TRBJ1-1
TGTGCCAGCAGTGCTCGGGGGGGGGACACTGAAGCTTTCTTT
CASSARGGDTEAFF
>TRBV3-1/TRBV3-2|.|TRBD2|TRBJ2-1
TGTGCCAGCAGACCGGGGGGTAGCGGGAGGGCCTCAAATGAGCAGTTCTTC
CASRPGGSGRASNEQFF
>TRBV5-1|.|TRBD1|TRBJ2-2
TGCGCCAGCAGCTTGGCGGGGACAGGGGGCACCGGGGAGCTGTTTTTT
CASSLAGTGGTGELFF
>TRBV7-2|.|.|TRBJ2-3
TGTGCCAGCAGCCTGAGGCAGGGAAGCACAGATACGCAGTATTTT
CASSLRQGSTDTQYF